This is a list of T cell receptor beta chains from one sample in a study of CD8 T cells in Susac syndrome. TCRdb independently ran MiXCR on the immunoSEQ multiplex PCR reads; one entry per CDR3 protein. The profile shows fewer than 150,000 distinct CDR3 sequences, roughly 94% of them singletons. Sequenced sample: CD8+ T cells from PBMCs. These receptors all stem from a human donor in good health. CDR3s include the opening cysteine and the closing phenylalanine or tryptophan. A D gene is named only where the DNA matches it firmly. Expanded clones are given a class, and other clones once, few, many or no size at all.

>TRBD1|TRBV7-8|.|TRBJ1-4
TGTGCCAGCAGCACAACGACAGGGTTTCAGGAAAAACTGTTTTTT
CASSTTTGFQEKLFF
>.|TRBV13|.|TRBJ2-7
TGTGCCAGCAGCTTAGGAGAGGCGGGGCTGATACACGAGCAGTACTTC
CASSLGEAGLIHEQYF
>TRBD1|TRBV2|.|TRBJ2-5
TGTGCCAGCAGTGGGGACAGCAGGCAAGAGACCCAGTACTTC
CASSGDSRQETQYF
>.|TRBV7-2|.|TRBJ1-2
TGTGCCAGCAGCCCTAGCGGGGCATTGGACTATGGCTACACCTTC
CASSPSGALDYGYTF
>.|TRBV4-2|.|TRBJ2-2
TGTGCCAGCAGCCAGGAGGCCCCACTACCCACCGGGGAGCTGTTTTTT
CASSQEAPLPTGELFF
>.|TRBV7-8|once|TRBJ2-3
TGTGCCAGCAGCTTAGCATCGCAGCTCACAGATACGCAGTATTTT
CASSLASQLTDTQYF
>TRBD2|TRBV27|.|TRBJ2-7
TGTGCCAGCAGTTTACGGGAGGGATACGAGCAGTACTTC
CASSLREGYEQYF
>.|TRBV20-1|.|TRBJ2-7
TGCAGTGCACGGACAGGGAGGGGCTACGAGCAGTACTTC
CSARTGRGYEQYF
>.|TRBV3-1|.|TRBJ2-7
TGTGCCAGCAGCCAAAAGGCGGAAGAGCAGTACTTC
CASSQKAEEQYF
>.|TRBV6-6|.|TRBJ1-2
TGTGCCAGCAGTACAGGGCATGGCTACACCTTC
CASSTGHGYTF
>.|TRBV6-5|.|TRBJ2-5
TGTGCCAGCAGTTACGGTGGGCAAGAGACCCAGTACTTC
CASSYGGQETQYF
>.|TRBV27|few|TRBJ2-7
TGTGCCAGCAGTTTAGGAGCTGGCGAGCAGTACTTC
CASSLGAGEQYF
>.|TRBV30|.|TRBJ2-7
TGTGCCTGGAGTGTCGGGACGGACTACGAGCAGTACTTC
CAWSVGTDYEQYF
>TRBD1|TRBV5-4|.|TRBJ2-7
TGTGCCAGCAGCACTACAGGGGGCCCATACGAGCAGTACTTC
CASSTTGGPYEQYF
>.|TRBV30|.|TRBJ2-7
TGTGCCTGGAGTGTTAGCGGAGGGGCCCTCGAGCAGTACTTC
CAWSVSGGALEQYF
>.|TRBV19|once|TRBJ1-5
TGTGCCAGTGACCAGGGCAATCAGCCCCAGCATTTT
CASDQGNQPQHF
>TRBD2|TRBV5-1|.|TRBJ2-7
TGCGCCAGCAGCTTGGCTACTAGCGGGAGGTACGAGCAGTACTTC
CASSLATSGRYEQYF
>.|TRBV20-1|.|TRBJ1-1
TGCAGTGCTAATTCCGAGGGATCGAACACTGAAGCTTTCTTT
CSANSEGSNTEAFF
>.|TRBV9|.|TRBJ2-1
TGTGCCAGCAGCGTAGGTCGGAGCACCTACAATGAGCAGTTCTTC
CASSVGRSTYNEQFF
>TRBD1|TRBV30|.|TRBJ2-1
TGTGCCTGGAGCGGGGACAGTAACTACAATGAGCAGTTCTTC
CAWSGDSNYNEQFF
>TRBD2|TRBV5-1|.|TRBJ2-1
TGCGCCAGCAGTCCCCCTAGCGGGAGATCACATGAGCAGTTCTTC
CASSPPSGRSHEQFF
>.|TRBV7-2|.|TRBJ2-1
TGTGCCAGCAGCTTAGGTAGCGGCTCCTACAATGAGCAGTTCTTC
CASSLGSGSYNEQFF
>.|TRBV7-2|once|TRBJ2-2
TGTGCCAGCGCCGAGAACCGGGAGCTGTTTTTT
CASAENRELFF
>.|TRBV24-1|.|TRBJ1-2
TGTGCCACCAGTGAGACCGGGACCGTCTATGGCTACACCTTC
CATSETGTVYGYTF
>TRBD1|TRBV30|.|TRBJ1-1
TGTGCCTGGAGTCCGGACAGGCTGAACACTGAAGCTTTCTTT
CAWSPDRLNTEAFF
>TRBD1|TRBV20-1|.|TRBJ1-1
TGCAGTCCTGGACAGGGATGGAGTGAAGCTTTCTTT
CSPGQGWSEAFF
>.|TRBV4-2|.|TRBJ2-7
TGTGCCAGCAGCCAAGATCGGGGCGAGCAGTACTTC
CASSQDRGEQYF